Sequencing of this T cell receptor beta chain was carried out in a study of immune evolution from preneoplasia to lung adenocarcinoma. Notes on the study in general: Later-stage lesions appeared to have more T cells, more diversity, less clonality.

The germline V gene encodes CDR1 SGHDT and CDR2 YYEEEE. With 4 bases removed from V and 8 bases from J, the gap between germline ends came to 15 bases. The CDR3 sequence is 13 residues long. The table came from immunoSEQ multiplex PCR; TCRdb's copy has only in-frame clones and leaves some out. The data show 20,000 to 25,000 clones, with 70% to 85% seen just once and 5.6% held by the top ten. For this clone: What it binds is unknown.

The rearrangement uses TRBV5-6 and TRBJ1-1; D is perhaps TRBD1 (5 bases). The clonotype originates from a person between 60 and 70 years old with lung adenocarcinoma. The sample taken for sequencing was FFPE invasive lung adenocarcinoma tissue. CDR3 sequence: CASSPGPGLEAFF. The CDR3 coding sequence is TGTGCCAGCAGCCCGGGACCGGGACTGGAAGCTTTCTTT.